These 18 T cell receptor beta chains came from one sample sequenced in a study of shared clonotypes between healthy human individuals. Some clones are missing from TCRdb's copy, which holds only in-frame ones; the method was immunoSEQ multiplex PCR. The data contain more than 400,000 clones, 81% of them singletons. Sequencing was done on a sample of PBMCs. All receptors derive from a woman aged 40-49 years in good health. Some clones in this sample may be carry-over from other donors' samples.

The V and J genes are TRBV7-8 and TRBJ1-4; D may be TRBD1 (6 bases). Germline CDR1 SGHVS, CDR2 FQNEAQ. This CDR3 spans 15 amino acids. Trimming shortened V by 3 bases and J by 5 bases, and 13 bases separated the two germline ends. The CDR3 spells CASSFLGQTNEKLFF. CDR3 sequence (DNA): TGTGCCAGCAGCTTCCTAGGACAGACAAATGAAAAACTGTTTTTT.

The chain recombines TRBV29-1 with TRBJ2-1; D may be TRBD1 (6 bases). Trimming removed 7 bases at V and 4 bases at J, with 8 bases between. This CDR3 has 11 residues. Per germline, CDR1 SQVTM and CDR2 ANQGSEA. As DNA, the CDR3 is TGCAGCGGTGACAGGTACAATGAGCAGTTCTTC. This encodes CSGDRYNEQFF.

This chain uses TRBV10-1 with TRBJ2-1; 8 bases match TRBD2. Germline V CDR1 and CDR2: WNHNN, SYGVQD (reference sequence). The CDR3 sequence is 15 residues long. J was trimmed by 7 bases and V by 3 bases; bases with no gene match: 8. The DNA for the CDR3 is TGCGCCAGCAGTGATACTAGCGGTATCCCAAATGAGCAGTTCTTC. It translates to CASSDTSGIPNEQFF.

In this sample, this clone turned up a few times. A single base is all that separates this from a far larger clone, so a read error is likely. This rearrangement joins TRBV6-4 to TRBJ2-3; TRBD2 agrees at 8 bases. Germline lookup yields CDR1 MRHNA and CDR2 SNTAGT. J was trimmed by 6 bases and V by 8 bases; bases with no gene match: 10. The CDR3 loop spans 14 amino acids. The CDR3 here is CASGSGKDLDTQYF. The CDR3 DNA reads as TGTGCCAGCGGTAGCGGGAAAGACTTGGATACGCAGTATTTT.

The genes are TRBV6-1 and TRBJ2-4, with 14 positions matching TRBD2. The V gene end was trimmed by 0 bases and the J gene end by 6 bases; junction bases not matched to a gene: 1. Germline V gives CDR1 MNHNS, CDR2 SASEGT. The CDR3 is 16 residues long. DNA of the CDR3: TGTGCCAGCAGTGAAGCCGGGACTAGCGGGAGAAACATTCAGTACTTC. Residues: CASSEAGTSGRNIQYF.

V gene TRBV29-1 combines with J gene TRBJ2-7; D remains unclear. The CDR3 contains 11 residues. Germline V gives CDR1 SQVTM, CDR2 ANQGSEA. V gave up 1 base and J gave up 6 bases, with 7 bases separating them. Written as DNA, the CDR3 is TGCAGCGTTGAAGTGGGTTCCGAGCAGTACTTC. The encoded protein is CSVEVGSEQYF.

The rearrangement joins TRBV6-6 to TRBJ1-2; TRBD1 matches at 11 bases. V shed 6 bases, J shed 0 bases, and the junction held 6 bases outside the gene matches. The CDR3 consists of 16 residues. CDR1 and CDR2 (germline): MNHNY, SVGAGI (reference sequence). The CDR3: CASSGQGAYSNYGYTF. The CDR3 bases are TGTGCCAGCAGCGGACAGGGGGCGTATTCTAACTATGGCTACACCTTC.

CDR3 residues: CASSPTLRSSGLAKNIQYF. In DNA, the CDR3 is TGCGCCAGCAGCCCGACCCTTCGCTCTAGCGGTCTAGCCAAAAACATTCAGTACTTC. J is TRBJ2-4 and V is TRBV5-1; 7 bases fit TRBD2. CDR1 and CDR2 (germline): SGHRS, YFSETQ. The CDR3 consists of 19 residues. Trimming removed 4 bases from V and 0 bases from J; junction bases left unmatched: 16.

The chain uses TRBV10-3 and TRBJ2-3; D is undetermined. This CDR3 spans 15 amino acids. Germline values: CDR1 ENHRY, CDR2 SYGVKD. V was clipped by 4 bases and J by 2 bases, with 13 bases between them. CDR3 sequence reads: CAISVASSFTDTQYF. For the CDR3, the DNA is TGTGCCATCAGTGTGGCTAGTTCTTTCACAGATACGCAGTATTTT.

There are a few counts of this clone. A far larger clone is off by one base, so a read error is likely. Additional DNA sequences in this sample encode the identical CDR3. The chain has TRBV28 and TRBJ1-4, with a weak D call TRBD1 (5 bases). The CDR3 is 14 residues long. Per the germline V gene, CDR1 is MDHEN and CDR2 is SYDVKM. CDR3 nucleotides: TGCGCCAGCAGTTTAGGACAAGGGAGGGGAAAACTGTTTTTT. Translating gives CASSLGQGRGKLFF.

J is TRBJ2-1 and V is TRBV19, with 13 bases lining up with TRBD2. The V gene's germline CDR1 is LNHDA and CDR2 SQIVND (reference sequence). The CDR3 runs 17 residues. J gave up 3 bases and V 3 bases, and 5 bases lay outside the gene matches. CDR3: CASSMLTSGGIYNEQFF. CDR3 in DNA: TGTGCCAGTAGTATGTTGACTAGCGGGGGGATCTACAATGAGCAGTTCTTC. The whole variable domain, filled in from reference TRBV19 and TRBJ2-1, reads DGGITQSPKYLFRKEGQNVTLSCEQNLNHDAMYWYRQDPGQGLRLIYYSQIVNDFQKGDIAEGYSVSREKKESFPLTVTSAQKNPTAFYLCASSMLTSGGIYNEQFFGPGTRLTVL.

The chain links TRBV27 to TRBJ2-3; 14 bases map to TRBD2. Per the germline V gene, CDR1 is MNHEY and CDR2 is SMNVEV (reference sequence). The CDR3 spans 15 residues. V was pared by 5 bases and J by 6 bases, with 4 bases of the junction left unmatched. The CDR3 sequence is CASSPRTSGRDTQYF. CDR3 sequence (DNA): TGTGCCAGCAGTCCCCGGACTAGCGGGAGGGATACGCAGTATTTT.

With respect to this clone: Only one base separates this from a far larger clonotype, so it likely reflects a read error. At the DNA level, this CDR3 is encoded by other sequences in the same sample as well. This chain joins TRBV7-8 and TRBJ1-2; D not resolved. V gave up 0 bases and J gave up 8 bases, with 7 bases separating them. The germline V gene encodes CDR1 SGHVS and CDR2 FQNEAQ. The length of the CDR3 is 12 residues. CDR3 amino acids: CASSLAGQGYTF. The CDR3 DNA is TGTGCCAGCAGCTTAGCAGGGCAGGGCTACACCTTC.

The chain employs TRBV18 and TRBJ2-5, with D unresolved. The V end lost 0 bases, the J end lost 2 bases, and 7 bases lay between the germline ends. CDR3 length equals 14 residues. Germline V gene lookup returns CDR1 KGHSH and CDR2 LQKENI. As DNA, the CDR3 is TGTGCCAGCTCACCACCTTCATTTCAAGAGACCCAGTACTTC. Amino acid sequence: CASSPPSFQETQYF.

The chain combines TRBV5-1 with TRBJ2-5; D is uncertain. V lost 4 bases to trimming and J lost 1 base, with 11 bases between them. The CDR3 runs 14 residues. Germline CDR1 reads SGHRS; CDR2 reads YFSETQ. The CDR3 DNA sequence: TGCGCCAGCAGCCTCTACACCAGCCAAGAGACCCAGTACTTC. It codes for CASSLYTSQETQYF.

The V call is TRBV7-2, the J call TRBJ2-5; D not resolved. Trimming removed 4 bases from V and 4 bases from J, with 7 bases in between. This CDR3 is built from 12 residues. Per germline, CDR1 SGHTA and CDR2 FQGNSA. CDR3 residues: CASSSTGETQYF. Written as DNA, the CDR3 is TGTGCCAGCAGCTCGACCGGAGAGACCCAGTACTTC.

With regard to this clone: A single base is all that separates this from a far larger clone, so a read error is likely. At the DNA level, this CDR3 is encoded by other sequences in the same sample as well. The chain recombines TRBV4-2 with TRBJ2-3; D not certain. CDR1 and CDR2 (germline): LGHNA, YNFKEQ. The CDR3 is 13 amino acids. Here the CDR3 reads CASSLRSTDTQYF. CDR3 nucleotide sequence: TGTGCTAGCAGCCTAAGATCCACAGATACGCAGTATTTT.

This rearrangement joins TRBV19 to TRBJ2-7; 9 bases map to TRBD2. The CDR3 runs 16 residues. CDR1 is LNHDA and CDR2 is SQIVND in the germline V gene (reference sequence). V was clipped by 5 bases and J by 9 bases; unmatched bases: 17. CDR3 nucleotide sequence: TGTGCCAGTAGTCCCGCAGGCGGACTAGCGCGAGGTGGGCAGTACTTC. As protein: CASSPAGGLARGGQYF.